A single sample is the source of the 23 T cell receptor beta chains below, sequenced in a study of a mutant IDH1 vaccine in newly diagnosed glioma. Their antigens remain unidentified. Assay: immunoSEQ multiplex PCR; the TCRdb copy retains only in-frame clones and omits some. The data hold 69,000 or so clones, with 70% to 90% observed a single time. Time point given: week 35, safety follow-up. The investigators gave 300 ug of mutant IDH1 20-mer peptide in each vaccine dose, together with topical imiquimod. The sequencing used PBMCs, collected from a glioma patient whose treatment included an IDH1 peptide vaccine. All receptors come from a man aged 30 to 45 with glioma.

This clone was found a few times. Other DNA sequences in the same sample also yield this CDR3. This chain connects TRBV30 to TRBJ2-1, with 7 bases identical to TRBD1. CDR1 and CDR2 (germline): GTSNPN, SVGIG (reference sequence). The junction had 10 bases not matched to a gene; V was cut back by 4 bases and J by 4 bases. The CDR3 spans 15 residues. CDR3 DNA sequence: TGTGCCTGGAAGATAAGGGGACAGACATACAATGAGCAGTTCTTC. This codes for CAWKIRGQTYNEQFF.

The chain joins TRBV19 to TRBJ2-2; TRBD2 aligns across 11 bases. V gave up 4 bases and J gave up 4 bases; unmatched junction bases: 5. CDR3 size: 16 residues. Looked up from germline, CDR1 is LNHDA and CDR2 is SQIVND (reference sequence). The CDR3 nucleotides are TGTGCCAGTAGTAACCCGGGACTAGCGGTCACCGGGGAGCTGTTTTTT. Amino acids: CASSNPGLAVTGELFF. Supplemented by reference TRBV19 and TRBJ2-2, the full variable domain reads DGGITQSPKYLFRKEGQNVTLSCEQNLNHDAMYWYRQDPGQGLRLIYYSQIVNDFQKGDIAEGYSVSREKKESFPLTVTSAQKNPTAFYLCASSNPGLAVTGELFFGEGSRLTVL.

The rearrangement links TRBV28 to TRBJ2-1, with 13 bases fitting TRBD2. This CDR3 contains 17 residues. V was clipped by 2 bases and J by 3 bases; unmatched bases: 4. The germline gives CDR1 MDHEN, CDR2 SYDVKM. The CDR3 loop is CASSLGTSGIFYNEQFF. The CDR3 DNA reads TGTGCCAGCAGTTTAGGGACTAGCGGGATTTTCTACAATGAGCAGTTCTTC.

This rearrangement joins TRBV29-1 to TRBJ1-1, with D possibly being TRBD1 (5 bases). The germline V gene has CDR1 SQVTM and CDR2 ANQGSEA. V lost 7 bases and J lost 8, with 14 bases in between. There are 11 residues in the CDR3. CDR3 sequence (DNA): TGCAGCGGCTTACTCCCAGGGGAAGCTTTCTTT. Protein sequence: CSGLLPGEAFF. The variable domain in full, completed from reference TRBV29-1 and TRBJ1-1, reads SAVISQKPSRDICQRGTSLTIQCQVDSQVTMMFWYRQQPGQSLTLIATANQGSEATYESGFVIDKFPISRPNLTFSTLTVSNMSPEDSSIYLCSGLLPGEAFFGQGTRLTVV.

The chain links TRBV9 to TRBJ2-1; 10 bases agree with TRBD2. This CDR3 comprises 15 residues. The germline gives CDR1 SGDLS, CDR2 YYNGEE. V dropped 3 bases and J dropped 3; count of bases not matched to a gene: 3. The CDR3 nucleotides are TGTGCCAGCAGCGCTGTAGCGGGAGGCTACAATGAGCAGTTCTTC. It codes for CASSAVAGGYNEQFF.

The V call is TRBV9, the J call TRBJ2-1; TRBD2 aligns across 9 bases. Trimming took 3 bases from V and 5 from J; bases not matched to a gene: 9. Germline V gives CDR1 SGDLS, CDR2 YYNGEE. The CDR3 has 16 amino acids. Here the CDR3 DNA reads TGTGCCAGCAGCGCGACTAGCGGAGATATTGACAATGAGCAGTTCTTC. Translating gives CASSATSGDIDNEQFF.

This clone was seen a few times. This sequence joins TRBV7-2 and TRBJ1-5; the match to TRBD1 covers 9 bases. The CDR3 sequence is 14 residues long. V shed 5 bases and J 7 bases; nucleotides not matched to a gene: 6. Germline-derived CDR1 and CDR2 are SGHTA and FQGNSA. CDR3: CASSATGGGQPQHF. CDR3 in DNA: TGTGCCAGCAGCGCGACAGGGGGGGGACAGCCCCAGCATTTT.

In this sample, this clone turned up a few times. This chain uses TRBV5-8 with TRBJ2-2; D uncertain. V dropped 1 base and J dropped 5 bases, with 12 bases sitting between them. The V gene's germline CDR1 is SGHTS and CDR2 YDEGEE. This CDR3 has 15 amino acids. The CDR3 spells CASSLTGRSTGELFF. DNA of the CDR3: TGTGCCAGCAGCTTGACCGGGCGATCTACCGGGGAGCTGTTTTTT.

CDR3 amino acids: CASSAEETQYF. The CDR3 DNA is TGTGCCAGCAGCGCCGAAGAGACCCAGTACTTC. The chain couples TRBV9 to TRBJ2-5; D remains unclear. CDR3 length: 11 residues. The ends were cut back, 3 bases at V and 3 bases at J, with 3 bases in the middle. CDR1 is SGDLS, CDR2 YYNGEE, per germline.

V gene TRBV10-3 combines with J gene TRBJ2-7, with TRBD2 matching over 7 bases. The CDR3 length is 15 residues. CDR1 is ENHRY and CDR2 is SYGVKD in the germline V gene. V was pared by 11 bases and J by 0 bases, with 13 bases of the junction left unmatched. The CDR3 nucleotides read TGTGCCTCATCTGAGAGCGGGACTTTCTCCTACGAGCAGTACTTC. Protein sequence: CASSESGTFSYEQYF.

The V call is TRBV4-2, the J call TRBJ2-7, with 8 positions matching TRBD2. The CDR3 runs 15 residues. V trimming: 4 bases; J trimming: 6 bases; junction bases outside the gene matches: 11. Germline V CDR1 and CDR2: LGHNA, YNFKEQ. The CDR3 spells CASSLFASGTSEQYF. As DNA, the CDR3 is TGTGCCAGCAGCCTCTTCGCGTCCGGGACTAGCGAGCAGTACTTC.

The chain links TRBV28 to TRBJ2-7; TRBD1 matches at 8 bases. V shed 6 bases and J 3 bases; nucleotides not matched to a gene: 4. Germline loops: CDR1 MDHEN, CDR2 SYDVKM. This CDR3 contains 13 residues. CDR3 sequence (DNA): TGTGCCAGCAGAAGACAGGGGATCTACGAGCAGTACTTC. Residues: CASRRQGIYEQYF.

The rearrangement uses TRBV14 and TRBJ2-1; a possible D gene is TRBD2 (5 bases). V shed 6 bases and J shed 8 bases, with 20 bases lying between them. This CDR3 region has 15 residues. The germline V gene encodes CDR1 SGHDN and CDR2 FVKESK. CDR3 sequence (DNA): TGTGCCAGCAGTTTTATAGCGACCAGATGGGATGAGCAGTTCTTC. Its protein is CASSFIATRWDEQFF.

This chain uses TRBV5-6 with TRBJ2-2; possible D gene TRBD2, 6 bases. Germline V gives CDR1 SGHDT, CDR2 YYEEEE. This CDR3 spans 16 amino acids. Trimming removed 1 base at V and 6 bases at J, with 16 bases between. The CDR3 bases are TGTGCCAGCAGCTTGCCGGGCGGAGGAGGGGCCGGGGAGCTGTTTTTT. Its protein product is CASSLPGGGGAGELFF.

The chain couples TRBV7-9 to TRBJ1-6; 9 bases are shared with TRBD1. Germline lookup yields CDR1 SEHNR and CDR2 FQNEAQ (reference sequence). CDR3 size: 14 residues. With V trimmed by 4 bases and J by 9 bases, 4 bases remained unmatched. The CDR3 DNA reads as TGTGCCAGCAGCTCCGGACAGGGGCGTTCACCCCTCCACTTT. It is translated as CASSSGQGRSPLHF.

This clone is a singleton in its sample. This rearrangement joins TRBV7-8 to TRBJ2-3, with 9 positions matching TRBD1. The CDR3 runs 15 residues. Looked up from germline, CDR1 is SGHVS and CDR2 is FQNEAQ. V shed 4 bases, J shed 3 bases, and the junction held 5 bases outside the gene matches. The CDR3 sequence is CASSSGQGLTDTQYF. The CDR3 DNA reads TGTGCCAGCAGCTCGGGACAGGGTCTTACAGATACGCAGTATTTT. The full variable domain, its missing parts supplied by reference TRBV7-8 and TRBJ2-3, is GAGVSQSPRYKVAKRGQDVALRCDPISGHVSLFWYQQALGQGPEFLTYFQNEAQLDKSGLPSDRFFAERPEGSVSTLKIQRTQQEDSAVYLCASSSGQGLTDTQYFGPGTRLTVL.

V usage is TRBV6-1 and J usage is TRBJ2-1; TRBD1 is a possible D gene (5 bases). V lost 1 base and J 10 bases, leaving 14 bases between the germline ends. The CDR3 is 14 residues long. CDR1 MNHNS and CDR2 SASEGT come from the germline V gene. The CDR3 loop reads CASSEGSGLGEQFF. CDR3 DNA sequence: TGTGCCAGCAGTGAAGGTTCAGGGCTGGGAGAGCAGTTCTTC.

The chain recombines TRBV5-1 with TRBJ2-1; D is uncertain. This CDR3 has 16 residues. Trimming removed 3 bases at V and 0 bases at J, with 13 bases between. Germline-derived CDR1 and CDR2 are SGHRS and YFSETQ. The CDR3 nucleotides are TGCGCCAGCAGCTCCTCGGGTGTGGGCTCCTACAATGAGCAGTTCTTC. It encodes CASSSSGVGSYNEQFF.

The rearrangement joins TRBV7-3 to TRBJ2-1; 9 bases map to TRBD1. The CDR3 runs 18 residues. Unmatched junction bases numbered 8, after V lost 2 bases and J lost 0 bases. Germline CDR1 is SGHTA and CDR2 is FQGTGA. CDR3 DNA sequence: TGTGCCAGCAGCTTAGGGAAACAGGGGGCTAACTCCTACAATGAGCAGTTCTTC. It encodes CASSLGKQGANSYNEQFF.

The V call is TRBV7-2, the J call TRBJ1-5, with D hard to call. This CDR3 is 13 amino acids long. Per the germline V gene, CDR1 is SGHTA and CDR2 is FQGNSA. The ends were cut back, 1 base at V and 6 bases at J, with 7 bases in the middle. This CDR3 is CASSLGAAQPQHF. The CDR3 DNA reads as TGTGCCAGCAGCTTAGGGGCGGCTCAGCCCCAGCATTTT.

This chain uses TRBV2 with TRBJ1-2, with 12 bases matching TRBD1. Germline trimming cut 0 bases from V and 3 bases from J; bases unmatched to any gene: 11. This CDR3 has 19 residues. Germline CDR1 reads SNHLY; CDR2 reads FYNNEI. As DNA, the CDR3 is TGTGCCAGCAGTGAAGCGCCTCCGGGACAGGGGGCTAAGGACTATGGCTACACCTTC. It is translated as CASSEAPPGQGAKDYGYTF. The complete variable domain, with remaining parts taken from reference TRBV2 and TRBJ1-2, reads EPEVTQTPSHQVTQMGQEVILRCVPISNHLYFYWYRQILGQKVEFLVSFYNNEISEKSEIFDDQFSVERPDGSNFTLKIRSTKLEDSAMYFCASSEAPPGQGAKDYGYTFGSGTRLTVV.

The J gene is TRBJ1-6, the V gene TRBV7-2, with a possible D match to TRBD1 (5 bases). The V gene's germline CDR1 is SGHTA and CDR2 FQGNSA. This CDR3 has 16 amino acids. The V gene lost 3 bases and the J gene lost 0 bases, with 9 bases spanning the gap. CDR3 coding DNA: TGTGCCAGCAGCTTGCACAGGAGCTCCTATAATTCACCCCTCCACTTT. This encodes CASSLHRSSYNSPLHF.

The rearrangement uses TRBV30 and TRBJ1-1, with D uncertain. V was shortened by 1 base and J by 6 bases, with 9 bases between the two germline ends. The CDR3 consists of 12 residues. The germline V gene has CDR1 GTSNPN and CDR2 SVGIG (reference sequence). The CDR3 coding sequence is TGTGCCTGGAGTGGACGGCTCCCTGAAGCTTTCTTT. Its translation is CAWSGRLPEAFF.